This T cell receptor (beta chain) was recorded in a study of T-cell memory formation after mild COVID-19 (dated by TCRdb to the early 2020s). Regarding the complete study: TCR sequence clusters from the two donors were found to be largely donor specific. T-cell clones expanding and contracting after mild COVID-19 in a couple of donors were tracked by longitudinal TCRalpha and TCRbeta repertoire sequencing. Two young, previously healthy adult volunteers made up the cohort, one male and one female. The paper as a whole reports these results and caveats: Clones contracting from day 15 to 85 had balanced CD4/CD8 phenotypes, while a second wave expanding from day 15 to 37 was biased towards CD4+. SARS-CoV-2 specificity of the second-wave clones peaking on day 37 was not confirmed. Only a couple of mild cases were covered in the study, and larger cohorts including severe cases with pre-infection samples were considered necessary. Contracting CD4+ clones appeared mostly in the CM and EM memory subsets, whereas CD8+ clones were enriched in EMRA. The detection of some responding clones in pre-infection memory suggests that pre-existing cross-reactive memory T cells joined the SARS-CoV-2 response.

Trimming at the junction amounts to 5 bases on V and 5 bases on J, and the germline ends lie 11 bases apart. As encoded in the germline V gene (reference sequence), CDR1 is SEHNR while CDR2 is FQNEAQ. The CDR3 sequence holds 13 residues, the cysteine and phenylalanine included. Only the CDR3 region is kept as DNA, spanning 39 bases read in frame from base 1. As regards this clonotype: This receptor's antigen is unknown. This may be a read error: a much more frequent sequence differs by one nucleotide.

Ficoll-Paque density gradient centrifugation was used to isolate PBMCs. Sequencing was carried out with an Illumina NovaSeq 6000. TCRalpha and TCRbeta cDNA libraries were constructed by 5'RACE with constant-segment primers, with sample barcodes and unique molecular identifiers being introduced. RNA was extracted from every sample with Trizol reagent. Library amplification was performed in two PCR steps, and a second sample barcode and Illumina TruSeq adapters were introduced in the second step. Sequencing of libraries was performed on an Illumina NovaSeq with 2 x 150 bp paired-end reads. Processing in the source paper ran as follows. The reads were demultiplexed and collapsed into UMI-guided consensus sequences using migec v1.2.7. Using mixcr v2.1.11, the UMI consensuses were aligned to TRA and TRB V and J templates and assembled into clonotypes. Expanded or contracted clonotypes were those called significant by both edgeR and NoisET, with noise models trained on biological replicates. For edgeR calls, a false discovery rate-adjusted p below 0.01 and a log2 fold-change threshold of 1 were applied. As an exploratory analysis of dynamics, max-normalized trajectories of the 1000 most abundant clonotypes were examined by PCA with hierarchical clustering. Separately sequenced CD4+ and CD8+ repertoires were used to assign the CD4 or CD8 phenotype of responding clones. TCRdb applied fastp at Q25 and MiXCR to the public reads, then kept only in-frame beta chains. Rows matching on CDR3 protein sequence are summarized as one entry with the most common DNA and genes. These V and J calls rely on TCRdb rather than the paper's analysis. Counted in this sample were more than 100,000 distinct CDR3 sequences; about 6% of them appeared once. Jointly, the top ten make up roughly 2% of the sample.

Specimen: PBMCs or a T cell subset sorted from them (not recorded which). Recombination connected TRBV7-9 to TRBJ2-3; confidence is insufficient to name the D gene. The source of this sequence is an adult woman who had mild COVID-19 (a few samples of this study predate the infection). The sample titles of this study are shuffled in the database, so cell type and time point are left out; the donor was told from shared clones. CDR3 region: CASSPRGQDTQYF. In nucleotide form, the sequence is TGTGCCAGCAGCCCCCGTGGTCAAGATACGCAGTATTTT.